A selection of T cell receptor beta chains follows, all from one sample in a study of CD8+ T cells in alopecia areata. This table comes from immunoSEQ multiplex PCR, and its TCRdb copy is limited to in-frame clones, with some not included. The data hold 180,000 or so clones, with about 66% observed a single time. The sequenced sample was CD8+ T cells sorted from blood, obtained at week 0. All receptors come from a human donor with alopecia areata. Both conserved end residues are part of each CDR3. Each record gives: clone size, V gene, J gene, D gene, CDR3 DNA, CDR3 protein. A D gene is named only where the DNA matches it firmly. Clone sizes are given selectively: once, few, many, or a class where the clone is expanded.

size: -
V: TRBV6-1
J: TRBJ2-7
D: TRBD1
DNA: TGTGCCACGGACAGGGCCCGCGAGCAGTACTTC
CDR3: CATDRAREQYF

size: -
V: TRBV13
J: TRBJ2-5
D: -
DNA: TGTGCCAGCAGCTTAGGCGTCGGGTTTGAGACCCAGTACTTC
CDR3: CASSLGVGFETQYF

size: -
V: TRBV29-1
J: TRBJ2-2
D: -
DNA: TGCAGCGTTGCGGGCAGGGCTGGCGCCGGGGAGCTGTTTTTT
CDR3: CSVAGRAGAGELFF

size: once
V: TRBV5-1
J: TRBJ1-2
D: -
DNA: TGCGCCAGCAGCGAAAGGGAGTCCCTCTATGGCTACACCTTC
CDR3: CASSERESLYGYTF

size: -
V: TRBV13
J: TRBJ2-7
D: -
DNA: TGTGCCAGCAGCCAGGGGCTAGGCGGGGGAAGAAACGAGCAGTACTTC
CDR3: CASSQGLGGGRNEQYF

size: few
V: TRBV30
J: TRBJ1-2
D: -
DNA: TGTGCCTTCAGAGGGACGAACTATGGCTACACCTTC
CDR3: CAFRGTNYGYTF

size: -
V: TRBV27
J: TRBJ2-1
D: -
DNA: TGTGCCAGCAGTTTGACAGGCCCCCATGAGCAGTTCTTC
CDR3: CASSLTGPHEQFF

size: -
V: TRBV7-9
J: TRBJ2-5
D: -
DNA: TGTGCCAGCAGCTCCCCAGCGAGCGGGGAGACCCAGTACTTC
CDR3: CASSSPASGETQYF

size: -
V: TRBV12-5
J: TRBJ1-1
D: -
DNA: TGTGCTAGTGCCCTACAGGACCGACCGCTTGAAGCTTTCTTT
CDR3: CASALQDRPLEAFF

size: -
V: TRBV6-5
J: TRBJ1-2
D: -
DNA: TGTGCCAGCAGTCGCACTAACTATGGCTACACCTTC
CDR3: CASSRTNYGYTF

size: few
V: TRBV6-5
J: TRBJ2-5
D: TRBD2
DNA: TGTGCCAGCAGTAGCGGGGGGGGCCAAGAGACCCAGTACTTC
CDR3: CASSSGGGQETQYF

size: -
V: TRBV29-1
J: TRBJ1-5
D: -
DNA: TGCAGCGCTGGGAGGGAGGGCCAGCCCCAGCATTTT
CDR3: CSAGREGQPQHF

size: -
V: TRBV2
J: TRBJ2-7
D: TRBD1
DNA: TGTGCCAGCAGTTCCTGGACAGGGACGGGAGAGCAGTACTTC
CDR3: CASSSWTGTGEQYF

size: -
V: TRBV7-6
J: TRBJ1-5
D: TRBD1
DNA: TGTGCCAGCAGCGAGGGACAGGGGCGTCAGCCCCAGCATTTT
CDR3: CASSEGQGRQPQHF

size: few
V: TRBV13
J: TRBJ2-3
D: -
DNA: TGTGCCAGCAGCTTGGGACGGAACACAGATACGCAGTATTTT
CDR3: CASSLGRNTDTQYF

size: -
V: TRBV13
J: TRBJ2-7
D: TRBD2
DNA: TGTGCCAGCAGCTTACTAACCGGGACTAGTAAGTACGAGCAGTACTTC
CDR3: CASSLLTGTSKYEQYF

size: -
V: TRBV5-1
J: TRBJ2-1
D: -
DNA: TGCGCCAGCAGCTTGGGGCACCCCGGATACAATGAGCAGTTCTTC
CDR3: CASSLGHPGYNEQFF

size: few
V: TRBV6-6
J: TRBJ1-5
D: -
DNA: TGTGCCAGCAGTTACGATCAGCCCCAGCATTTT
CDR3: CASSYDQPQHF

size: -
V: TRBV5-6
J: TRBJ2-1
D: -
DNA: TGTGCCAGCAGCCCACGAACCGACAATGAGCAGTTCTTC
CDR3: CASSPRTDNEQFF

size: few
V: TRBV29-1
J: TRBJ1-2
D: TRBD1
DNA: TGCAGCGTTGTTGGTGCGGACAGGGATAACTATGGCTACACCTTC
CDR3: CSVVGADRDNYGYTF

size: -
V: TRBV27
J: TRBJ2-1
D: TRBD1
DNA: TGTGCCAGCAGTACCAGGGGGCTGTTGGAGCAGTTCTTC
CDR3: CASSTRGLLEQFF

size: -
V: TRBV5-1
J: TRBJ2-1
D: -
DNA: TGCGCCAGCAGCTTCCGTGGAGACAATGAGCAGTTCTTC
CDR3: CASSFRGDNEQFF

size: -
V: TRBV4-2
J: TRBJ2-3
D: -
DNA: TGTGCCAGCAGGATAGGAACTACTAGCACAGATACGCAGTATTTT
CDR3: CASRIGTTSTDTQYF